This TCR beta chain was profiled in a study of T cell responses to AZD1222 COVID-19 vaccine. Regarding the study as a whole: Researchers report vaccine-associated CD4 TCRs spanning spike, with dominance at 160-218 and 743-854. Spike-specific TCR breadth and depth were elevated following two AZD1222 doses. Clonal diversity was possibly underestimated, and white British individuals and females predominated among donors.

The CDR3 extends over 15 amino acids. Between the trimmed V and J ends, which lost 2 bases and 6 bases, there was a span of 17 bases. As for this clone: No antigen is known for it.

Assay: immunoSEQ multiplex PCR; the TCRdb copy retains only in-frame clones and omits some. The sample yields fewer than 300,000 clones, 85% to 95% seen once. The source is an adult in good health. The chain is built from TRBV6-7 and TRBJ2-7, with D perhaps TRBD2 (7 bases). TRBV6-7 is designated an ORF whose function remains uncertain. The specimen was peripheral blood, collected on day 0 of AZD1222 vaccination. CDR3 loop: CASSYDRLAALEQYF. The CDR3 bases are TGTGCCAGCAGTTACGACAGGCTAGCGGCCCTCGAGCAGTACTTC.